The present TCR beta chain was sequenced within a study of CD8 T cells in ankylosing spondylitis. General observations from the study: Reportedly, disease-linked clones are significantly enriched in ankylosing spondylitis patients' matched synovial fluid. Characteristic, it appeared, of ankylosing spondylitis blood was a TCR beta motif of 7 or 8 highly homologous variants. Previous work reported some of these motif variants in the synovial fluid and blood of reactive arthritis.

This clonotype was recorded many times. The antigen remains undetermined. Library preparation for TCR beta used quantitative 5'-RACE with molecular barcodes. TCRdb reprocessed the 5' RACE reads via MiXCR and lists one record per CDR3 protein. The sample yields around 330,000 distinct CDR3 sequences, roughly 10% seen once. The CDR3 loop spans 13 amino acids. Germline-derived CDR1 and CDR2 are DFQATT and SNEGSKA (reference sequence). V was clipped by 3 bases and J by 4 bases, with 13 bases between them. Sequenced sample: blood, either unsorted or a sorted T cell fraction (not recorded which). The TCR originated in a female donor with ankylosing spondylitis or in good health (not recorded which). The rearrangement joins TRBV20-1 to TRBJ2-7; D call uncertain. CDR3 nucleotide sequence: TGCAGTGCTAGGGGCCCAGGAGCTTACGAGCAGTACTTC. It codes for CSARGPGAYEQYF.